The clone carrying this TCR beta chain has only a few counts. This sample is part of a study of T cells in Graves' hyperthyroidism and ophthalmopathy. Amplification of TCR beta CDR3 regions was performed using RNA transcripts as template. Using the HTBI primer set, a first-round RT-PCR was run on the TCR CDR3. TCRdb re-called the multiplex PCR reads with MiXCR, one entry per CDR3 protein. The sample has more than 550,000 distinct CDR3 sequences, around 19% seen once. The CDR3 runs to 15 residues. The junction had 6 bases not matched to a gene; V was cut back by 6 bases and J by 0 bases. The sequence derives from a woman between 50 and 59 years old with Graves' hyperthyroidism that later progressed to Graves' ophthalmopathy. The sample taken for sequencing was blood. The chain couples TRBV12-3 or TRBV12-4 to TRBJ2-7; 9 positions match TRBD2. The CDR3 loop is CASRAGLASSYEQYF. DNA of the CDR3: TGTGCCAGCAGAGCCGGACTAGCGAGCTCCTACGAGCAGTACTTC.